This TCR beta chain was observed in a study of blood T cell repertoires in COVID-19. Study summary: PBMCs, B-cell-depleted T cells, or T cells provided the cDNA or gDNA that made up the material.

The participants were between roughly 18 and 89 years old and came from under 25 US areas. The study assigned cohorts using participant-reported clinical history. In the original processing: Reference gene primer amplification gave nucleated cell count estimates. TCRdb's copy holds only in-frame clones and misses some; the assay was immunoSEQ multiplex PCR. Clone size and the V and J calls come from that table; the DNA yielded D and trimming. The profile covers some 390,000 clones, with nearly 90% appearing a single time and about 1.8% taken by the ten largest. V lost 0 bases and J lost 7, with 9 bases in between. Germline assignment: CDR1 MNHEY and CDR2 SVGAGI. The CDR3 contains 14 residues. This clone was counted a few times.

This chain connects TRBV6-5 to TRBJ1-4; a possible D gene is TRBD1 (5 bases). The source material was PBMCs or T cells enriched from blood (not recorded which). The sequence derives from a woman between 25 and 40 years old who had recovered from COVID-19. CDR3 residues: CASSYSGVGEKLFF. CDR3 DNA sequence: TGTGCCAGCAGTTACTCAGGGGTGGGTGAAAAACTGTTTTTT.